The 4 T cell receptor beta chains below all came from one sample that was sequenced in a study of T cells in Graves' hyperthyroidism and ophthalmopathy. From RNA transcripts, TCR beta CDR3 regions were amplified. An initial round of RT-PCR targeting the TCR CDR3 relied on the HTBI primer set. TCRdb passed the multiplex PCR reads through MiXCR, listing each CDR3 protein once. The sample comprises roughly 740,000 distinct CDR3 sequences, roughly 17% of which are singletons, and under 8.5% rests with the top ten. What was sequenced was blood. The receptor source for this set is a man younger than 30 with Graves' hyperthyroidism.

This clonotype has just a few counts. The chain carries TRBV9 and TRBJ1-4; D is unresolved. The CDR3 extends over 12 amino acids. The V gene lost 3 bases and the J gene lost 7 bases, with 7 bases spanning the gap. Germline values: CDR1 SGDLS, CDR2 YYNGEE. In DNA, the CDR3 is TGTGCCAGCAGCGCTGGCGGTGAAAAACTGTTTTTT. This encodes CASSAGGEKLFF.

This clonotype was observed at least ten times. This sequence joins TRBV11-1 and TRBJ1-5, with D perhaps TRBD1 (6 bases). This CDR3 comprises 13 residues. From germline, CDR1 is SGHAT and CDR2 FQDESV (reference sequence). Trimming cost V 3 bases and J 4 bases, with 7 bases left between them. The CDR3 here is CASSFDRNQPQHF. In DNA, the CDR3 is TGTGCCAGCAGCTTCGACAGGAATCAGCCCCAGCATTTT.

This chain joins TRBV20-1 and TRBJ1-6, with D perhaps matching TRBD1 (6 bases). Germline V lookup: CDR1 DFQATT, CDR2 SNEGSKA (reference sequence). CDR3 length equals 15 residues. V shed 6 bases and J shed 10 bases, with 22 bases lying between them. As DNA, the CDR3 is TGCAGTGCCACGGCGGGGGCAGGAGTTAACTCACCCCTCCACTTT. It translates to CSATAGAGVNSPLHF.

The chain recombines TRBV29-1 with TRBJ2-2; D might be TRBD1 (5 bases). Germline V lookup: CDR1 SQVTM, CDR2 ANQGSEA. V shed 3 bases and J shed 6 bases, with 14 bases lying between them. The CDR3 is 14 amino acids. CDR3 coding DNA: TGCAGCGTTGAGGGGCCTACTTACGCCGGGGAGCTGTTTTTT. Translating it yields CSVEGPTYAGELFF.